This is a list of T cell receptor beta chains from one sample in a study of identical twins. Each CDR3 protein is one row after TCRdb ran MiXCR on the 5' RACE reads. The sample carries 250,000 or so distinct CDR3 sequences, 6.5% to 9.5% recorded once. These data also featured in a second study, about yellow fever vaccine responses in identical twins.

Sequencing was done on a sample of CD8+ T cells sorted from blood. The source of these receptors is a woman aged 18-29 years in good health. The CDR3 runs from the conserved cysteine through the conserved F or W. The order of the fields is clone size, V gene, D gene, CDR3 length, J gene, CDR3 protein, CDR3 DNA. D genes are given only for firm matches. Only some rows state a clone size, as once, few, many or a class for expanded clones.

size: many; V: TRBV29-1; D: -; length: 12; J: TRBJ2-7; CDR3: CSVEGDPGEQYF; DNA: TGCAGCGTTGAGGGGGACCCGGGCGAGCAGTACTTC
size: many; V: TRBV4-2; D: TRBD2; length: 15; J: TRBJ2-1; CDR3: CASSPPSAGGNEQFF; DNA: TGTGCCAGCAGCCCCCCGTCGGCGGGGGGCAATGAGCAGTTCTTC
size: few; V: TRBV9; D: -; length: 15; J: TRBJ2-1; CDR3: CASSGRGITHNEQFF; DNA: TGTGCCAGCAGCGGGAGGGGCATTACGCACAATGAGCAGTTCTTC
size: many; V: TRBV12-3/TRBV12-4; D: -; length: 17; J: TRBJ2-7; CDR3: CASSPGQIFRGNYEQYF; DNA: TGTGCCAGCAGTCCAGGACAAATTTTTAGAGGTAACTACGAGCAGTACTTC
size: many; V: TRBV6-1; D: -; length: 14; J: TRBJ1-5; CDR3: CASSDGTPGQPQHF; DNA: TGTGCCAGCAGCGACGGGACACCGGGACAGCCCCAGCATTTT
size: few; V: TRBV12-3/TRBV12-4; D: -; length: 14; J: TRBJ2-7; CDR3: CASSSDSAVHEQYF; DNA: TGTGCCAGCAGTTCCGACAGTGCCGTACACGAGCAGTACTTC
size: -; V: TRBV7-2; D: -; length: 15; J: TRBJ2-3; CDR3: CASSPDPGLPDTQYF; DNA: TGTGCCAGCAGCCCAGACCCTGGACTCCCAGATACGCAGTATTTT
size: -; V: TRBV10-3; D: -; length: 16; J: TRBJ2-1; CDR3: CAISDGAVGYYNEQFF; DNA: TGTGCCATCAGTGATGGAGCGGTGGGATACTACAATGAGCAGTTCTTC
size: -; V: TRBV7-2; D: -; length: 14; J: TRBJ2-1; CDR3: CASSMGSSYNEQFF; DNA: TGTGCCAGCAGCATGGGGTCTAGCTACAATGAGCAGTTCTTC
size: once; V: TRBV20-1; D: -; length: 12; J: TRBJ2-1; CDR3: CSARDSGYEQFF; DNA: TGCAGTGCTAGAGATTCGGGGTATGAGCAGTTCTTC
size: many; V: TRBV6-5; D: -; length: 16; J: TRBJ2-5; CDR3: CASSYSRTGLEETQYF; DNA: TGTGCCAGCAGTTACTCTCGGACGGGACTGGAAGAGACCCAGTACTTC
size: -; V: TRBV29-1; D: -; length: 13; J: TRBJ2-2; CDR3: CSVDGGWTGELLF; DNA: TGCAGCGTTGATGGGGGGTGGACCGGGGAGCTGCTTTTT
size: -; V: TRBV20-1; D: -; length: 12; J: TRBJ1-2; CDR3: CSARDRQYGYTF; DNA: TGCAGTGCTAGAGACCGACAGTATGGCTACACCTTC
size: few; V: TRBV14; D: -; length: 14; J: TRBJ2-1; CDR3: CASSQEGRYNEQFF; DNA: TGTGCCAGCAGCCAAGAAGGACGGTACAATGAGCAGTTCTTC
size: -; V: TRBV5-4; D: -; length: 11; J: TRBJ1-1; CDR3: CASSYTRGLLF; DNA: TGTGCCAGCAGCTATACCAGGGGCCTTCTCTTT
size: few; V: TRBV14; D: TRBD2; length: 14; J: TRBJ2-1; CDR3: CASSPRTSGSEQFF; DNA: TGTGCCAGCAGCCCCAGGACTAGCGGGAGCGAGCAGTTCTTC
size: -; V: TRBV29-1; D: TRBD1; length: 13; J: TRBJ2-7; CDR3: CSALGTGTYEQYF; DNA: TGCAGCGCTCTTGGGACAGGGACCTACGAGCAGTACTTC
size: -; V: TRBV28; D: -; length: 16; J: TRBJ2-5; CDR3: CASIASRLAFQETQYF; DNA: TGTGCCAGCATCGCAAGCCGGCTAGCGTTTCAAGAGACCCAGTACTTC
size: few; V: TRBV20-1; D: TRBD2; length: 16; J: TRBJ2-1; CDR3: CSARPLAGGAYNEQFF; DNA: TGCAGTGCTAGACCTCTAGCGGGAGGTGCCTACAATGAGCAGTTCTTC
size: few; V: TRBV4-3; D: -; length: 17; J: TRBJ2-1; CDR3: CASSQDYPGTYGNEQFF; DNA: TGCGCCAGCAGCCAAGATTACCCGGGGACCTATGGCAATGAGCAGTTCTTC
size: few; V: TRBV9; D: -; length: 12; J: TRBJ1-1; CDR3: CASSAQNTEAFF; DNA: TGTGCCAGCAGCGCCCAAAACACTGAAGCTTTCTTT
size: -; V: TRBV6-4; D: TRBD1; length: 15; J: TRBJ1-5; CDR3: CASSEGGQANQPQHF; DNA: TGTGCCAGCAGTGAGGGGGGACAGGCCAATCAGCCCCAGCATTTT
size: -; V: TRBV27; D: -; length: 15; J: TRBJ2-5; CDR3: CASSPQVGGEETQYF; DNA: TGTGCCAGCAGTCCCCAAGTGGGGGGTGAGGAGACCCAGTACTTC
size: few; V: TRBV24-1; D: TRBD1; length: 13; J: TRBJ2-5; CDR3: CATRRTGEETQYF; DNA: TGTGCCACCCGCCGGACAGGGGAAGAGACCCAGTACTTC
size: medium-sized; V: TRBV7-9; D: TRBD2; length: 15; J: TRBJ2-1; CDR3: CASSSTGLVDNEQFF; DNA: TGTGCCAGCAGCTCTACCGGACTAGTTGATAATGAGCAGTTCTTC
size: -; V: TRBV20-1; D: -; length: 16; J: TRBJ2-7; CDR3: CSARSLSRTRDIGQYF; DNA: TGCAGTGCTAGATCACTTTCCCGGACCAGGGACATCGGGCAGTACTTC
size: many; V: TRBV5-1; D: -; length: 14; J: TRBJ2-5; CDR3: CASSLDGMGETQYF; DNA: TGCGCCAGCAGCTTGGACGGTATGGGGGAGACCCAGTACTTC
size: few; V: TRBV6-1; D: -; length: 14; J: TRBJ2-3; CDR3: CASSRGASTDTQYF; DNA: TGTGCCAGCTCTCGGGGAGCTAGCACAGATACGCAGTATTTT
size: many; V: TRBV7-3; D: TRBD1; length: 13; J: TRBJ2-1; CDR3: CASSLEGANEQFF; DNA: TGTGCCAGCAGCTTAGAGGGGGCCAATGAGCAGTTCTTC
size: few; V: TRBV6-1; D: TRBD1; length: 16; J: TRBJ2-7; CDR3: CASSKPRDRGPYEQYF; DNA: TGTGCCAGCAGCAAACCGAGGGACAGGGGGCCCTACGAGCAGTACTTC
size: -; V: TRBV25-1; D: TRBD1; length: 12; J: TRBJ1-2; CDR3: CASGSGGFGYTF; DNA: TGTGCCAGCGGATCAGGGGGCTTTGGCTACACCTTC
size: many; V: TRBV5-1; D: -; length: 14; J: TRBJ2-2; CDR3: CASSWESNTGELFF; DNA: TGCGCCAGCAGTTGGGAATCGAACACCGGGGAGCTGTTTTTT
size: many; V: TRBV4-1; D: -; length: 15; J: TRBJ2-7; CDR3: CASSQVVGASYEQYF; DNA: TGCGCCAGCAGCCAAGTAGTCGGGGCCTCCTACGAGCAGTACTTC
size: -; V: TRBV4-2; D: -; length: 16; J: TRBJ2-1; CDR3: CASSQVGTSLAQEQFF; DNA: TGTGCCAGCAGCCAAGTAGGGACCTCCCTAGCCCAAGAGCAGTTCTTC
size: few; V: TRBV5-1; D: -; length: 13; J: TRBJ2-7; CDR3: CASSDAESDEQYF; DNA: TGCGCCAGCAGCGATGCAGAGTCGGACGAGCAGTACTTC
size: many; V: TRBV29-1; D: -; length: 12; J: TRBJ2-5; CDR3: CSVDRRQETQYF; DNA: TGCAGCGTTGACCGACGGCAAGAGACCCAGTACTTC
size: many; V: TRBV11-1; D: -; length: 18; J: TRBJ2-3; CDR3: CASSNGQLSREYTDTQYF; DNA: TGTGCCAGCAGCAACGGACAGCTATCTAGGGAATACACAGATACGCAGTATTTT
size: many; V: TRBV29-1; D: TRBD1; length: 18; J: TRBJ2-3; CDR3: CSVEDPGRGPILTDTQYF; DNA: TGCAGCGTTGAAGATCCTGGCAGGGGGCCGATTCTCACAGATACGCAGTATTTT